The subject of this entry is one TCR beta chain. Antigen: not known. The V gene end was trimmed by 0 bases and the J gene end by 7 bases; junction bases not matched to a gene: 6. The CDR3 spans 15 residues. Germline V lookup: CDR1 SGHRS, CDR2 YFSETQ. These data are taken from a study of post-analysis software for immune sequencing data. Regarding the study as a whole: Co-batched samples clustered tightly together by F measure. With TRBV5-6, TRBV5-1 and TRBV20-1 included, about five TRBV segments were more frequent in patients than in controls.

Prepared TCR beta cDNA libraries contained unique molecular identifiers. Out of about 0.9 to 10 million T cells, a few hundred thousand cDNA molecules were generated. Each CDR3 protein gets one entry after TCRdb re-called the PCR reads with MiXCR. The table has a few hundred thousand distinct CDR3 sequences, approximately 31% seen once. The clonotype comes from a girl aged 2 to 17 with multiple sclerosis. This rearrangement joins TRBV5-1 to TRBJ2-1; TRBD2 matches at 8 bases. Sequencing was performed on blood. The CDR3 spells CASSLVTGGQNEQFF. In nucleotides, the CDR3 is TGCGCCAGCAGCTTGGTGACGGGGGGGCAAAATGAGCAGTTCTTC.